The T cell receptor beta chain under discussion was sequenced for a study of blood T cell repertoires in COVID-19. The CDR3 contains 18 residues. The germline gives CDR1 SGHRS, CDR2 YFSETQ. Trimming took off 4 bases at V and 4 bases at J, with 23 bases between the two ends. The data were produced by immunoSEQ multiplex PCR, yet TCRdb's version contains in-frame clones alone and is incomplete. The sample records roughly 150,000 clones, roughly 82% being singletons. The sample taken for sequencing was peripheral blood. V and J are TRBV5-1 and TRBJ2-2; D perhaps matches TRBD1 (5 bases). The sequence was collected from a human donor with acute or convalescent COVID-19. The donor label of this sample is uncertain. The DNA of the CDR3 is TGCGCCAGCAGCCGACCCCCCTATGACAGCCAATTCACCGGGGAGCTGTTTTTT. Its protein product is CASSRPPYDSQFTGELFF.